This section outlines one T cell receptor beta chain sequence together with its context. Its antigen is unknown. The PCR contained 60 Vbeta and 13 Jbeta primers. Using immunoSEQ multiplex PCR, the repertoire was profiled, and TCRdb retains in-frame clones only, with some absent. This repertoire shows about 200,000 clones, roughly 90% found once; its top ten account for around 0.3%. The sample belongs to a study of cytomegalovirus exposure and HLA in healthy donors. Study-level information: About 85 million unique TCRs from HLA-typed donors were held in an early release of data. General observations from the study: The study labeled 170 or so TCR beta chains cytomegalovirus-associated. Most TCR beta V segments were productive about 90% or about 30% of the time in an earlier analysis.

The CDR3 contains 15 residues. J lost 11 bases, V lost 0 bases, and 11 bases had no gene match. Germline values: CDR1 MGHRA, CDR2 YSYEKL. Donors counted as nominally healthy when sampled, yet unrecorded immune exposures were likely. This chain joins TRBV4-1 and TRBJ2-3, with 7 bases identical to TRBD2. The sequence was obtained from a woman aged 25 to 39 in good health and CMV-seronegative. Sequenced: PBMCs. The CDR3 loop reads CASSQEGRNEREQYF. The CDR3 DNA follows: TGCGCCAGCAGCCAAGAGGGGAGAAATGAGCGGGAGCAGTATTTT.